These T cell receptor beta chains were read from a single sample in a study of T-cell reconstitution after alpha-beta-depleted transplantation in children. TCRdb reanalysed the PCR reads using MiXCR and keeps one entry per CDR3 protein. The sample includes about 300,000 distinct CDR3 sequences, roughly a tenth of them seen just once. Sequences were derived from PBMCs, sampled before TCRalphabeta/CD19-depleted stem cell transplant. The receptors shown here come from a boy less than two years old with acute myeloid leukemia, due to receive a stem cell transplant. The CDR3 runs from the conserved cysteine through the conserved F or W. A D gene is named only where the DNA matches it firmly. Only some rows state a clone size, as once, few, many or a class for expanded clones.

clone_size	d_call	v_call	j_call	cdr3_aa	cdr3_nt
many	TRBD1	TRBV19	TRBJ1-5	CASSISDRARLIQPQHF	TGTGCCAGTAGTATAAGCGACAGGGCCCGATTAATTCAGCCCCAGCATTTT
many	.	TRBV29-1	TRBJ1-2	CSSPRDPYGYTF	TGCAGCTCGCCCAGGGACCCCTATGGCTACACCTTC
few	TRBD1	TRBV30	TRBJ2-7	CAWRVQGAIDEQYF	TGTGCCTGGAGGGTTCAGGGGGCAATCGACGAGCAGTACTTC
many	.	TRBV5-1	TRBJ2-2	CASSVDSYTGELFF	TGCGCCAGCAGCGTGGACTCCTACACCGGGGAGCTGTTTTTT
few	.	TRBV25-1	TRBJ1-3	CASSDYRPGGNTIYF	TGTGCCAGCAGCGACTACCGGCCGGGAGGAAACACCATATATTTT
many	TRBD2	TRBV29-1	TRBJ2-5	CSLEAGEETQYF	TGCAGCCTGGAGGCGGGGGAAGAGACCCAGTACTTC
many	.	TRBV5-1	TRBJ2-7	CASSTRTEKDEQYF	TGCGCCAGCAGCACGCGGACAGAAAAAGACGAGCAGTACTTC
many	.	TRBV5-1	TRBJ2-5	CASSGRSYQETQYF	TGCGCCAGCAGTGGCAGGTCATACCAAGAGACCCAGTACTTC
few	TRBD2	TRBV5-1	TRBJ2-1	CASSGGLAGGDEQFF	TGCGCCAGCAGCGGGGGACTAGCGGGGGGAGATGAGCAGTTCTTC
many	TRBD2	TRBV6-1	TRBJ2-2	CASRGGTRNSGELFF	TGTGCCAGCAGGGGCGGGACTAGAAACTCCGGGGAGCTGTTTTTT
many	TRBD2	TRBV6-1	TRBJ2-5	CAGRGAGDQETQYF	TGTGCCGGGCGGGGGGCCGGAGATCAAGAGACCCAGTACTTC
many	.	TRBV7-9	TRBJ1-1	CASSYTLLGRATEAFF	TGTGCCAGCAGCTATACCCTTTTAGGGCGGGCCACTGAAGCTTTCTTT
many	TRBD1	TRBV29-1	TRBJ1-1	CSVEVVGQGAEAFF	TGCAGCGTTGAAGTCGTGGGACAGGGCGCTGAAGCTTTCTTT
many	TRBD2	TRBV5-1	TRBJ2-5	CASSNRLAGGPLYQETQYF	TGCGCCAGCAGCAACCGACTAGCGGGGGGGCCCCTGTATCAAGAGACCCAGTACTTC
.	TRBD2	TRBV7-2	TRBJ2-7	CASSLGERSWGGYEQYF	TGTGCCAGCAGCTTAGGCGAAAGGAGTTGGGGGGGGTACGAGCAGTACTTC
many	TRBD1	TRBV6-1	TRBJ2-7	CASRPITGTGRYEQYF	TGTGCCAGCAGACCGATCACCGGGACAGGGCGGTACGAGCAGTACTTC
many	.	TRBV28	TRBJ2-4	CASSPLWLAKNIQYF	TGTGCCAGCAGTCCCCTTTGGCTAGCCAAAAACATTCAGTACTTC
many	.	TRBV5-6	TRBJ1-6	CASSRRGIRNSPLHF	TGTGCCAGCAGCCGGAGGGGGATCCGCAATTCACCCCTCCACTTT
.	.	TRBV11-2	TRBJ2-2	CASHHGLANTGELFF	TGTGCCAGCCACCATGGGCTAGCAAACACCGGGGAGCTGTTTTTT
many	.	TRBV7-3	TRBJ2-3	CASSLTPGRRTDTQYF	TGTGCCAGCAGCTTAACTCCGGGGAGACGCACAGATACGCAGTATTTT
many	.	TRBV5-6	TRBJ1-2	CASSDLGDVNYGYTF	TGTGCCAGCAGCGATTTAGGGGACGTGAACTATGGCTACACCTTC
.	TRBD2	TRBV20-1	TRBJ2-5	CSARLAVQETQYF	TGCAGTGCTAGGCTAGCGGTGCAGGAGACCCAGTACTTC
many	TRBD1	TRBV12-3/TRBV12-4	TRBJ1-5	CASSPTGAPSNQPQHF	TGTGCCAGCAGCCCTACAGGGGCCCCTAGCAATCAGCCCCAGCATTTT
many	.	TRBV7-3	TRBJ2-3	CASSLNAREDTQYF	TGTGCCAGCAGCTTAAACGCCCGGGAAGATACGCAGTATTTT
many	.	TRBV5-1	TRBJ2-7	CASNRDGASYEQYF	TGCGCCAGCAACCGGGACGGTGCCTCCTACGAGCAGTACTTC
many	TRBD1	TRBV3-1	TRBJ1-6	CASSPGQLYNSPLHF	TGTGCCAGCAGCCCGGGACAGCTTTATAATTCACCCCTCCACTTT
.	TRBD2	TRBV10-3	TRBJ2-1	CAISVISSGVLHEQFF	TGTGCCATCAGTGTAATCTCAAGCGGGGTCCTCCATGAGCAGTTCTTC
many	TRBD1	TRBV6-5	TRBJ1-2	CASSLGTVNYGYTF	TGTGCCAGCAGCCTAGGGACAGTCAACTATGGCTACACCTTC
many	TRBD2	TRBV29-1	TRBJ2-7	CSVEDRASGSYEQYF	TGCAGCGTTGAAGATAGGGCTAGCGGGTCTTACGAGCAGTACTTC
.	.	TRBV11-2	TRBJ2-1	CASSSLQGNEQFF	TGTGCCAGCAGCTCATTACAGGGCAATGAGCAGTTCTTC
many	.	TRBV6-1	TRBJ2-7	CASSEGSGFYYEQYF	TGTGCCAGCAGTGAAGGATCAGGGTTCTACTACGAGCAGTACTTC
many	TRBD1	TRBV2	TRBJ1-3	CASSVTGGGNTIYF	TGTGCCAGCAGTGTTACAGGGGGTGGAAACACCATATATTTT
many	.	TRBV30	TRBJ2-5	CAWSGGRPQYF	TGTGCCTGGAGTGGGGGCCGGCCACAGTACTTC
many	.	TRBV5-5	TRBJ1-5	CASSLTGTLTNQPQHF	TGTGCCAGCAGCTTGACCGGCACCCTTACCAATCAGCCCCAGCATTTT
many	.	TRBV10-3	TRBJ1-6	CAIRDRDGNSPLHF	TGTGCCATCAGGGACCGGGACGGGAATTCACCCCTCCACTTT
many	.	TRBV27	TRBJ1-1	CASSFGGVNTEAFF	TGTGCCAGCAGTTTTGGGGGGGTGAACACTGAAGCTTTCTTT
.	.	TRBV28	TRBJ1-5	CASTPGGSNQPQHF	TGTGCCAGCACCCCGGGGGGAAGCAATCAGCCCCAGCATTTT
many	TRBD2	TRBV12-3/TRBV12-4	TRBJ2-1	CASSFARTSLYNEQFF	TGTGCCAGCAGTTTCGCCAGGACTAGCCTTTACAATGAGCAGTTCTTC
many	.	TRBV10-3	TRBJ2-7	CAISAAGTYEQYF	TGTGCCATCAGTGCGGCAGGCACCTACGAGCAGTACTTC
many	.	TRBV29-1	TRBJ1-1	CSVGWGVDTEAFF	TGCAGCGTTGGGTGGGGAGTGGACACTGAAGCTTTCTTT
many	TRBD1	TRBV7-3	TRBJ1-5	CASSLNVPTGGSNQPQHF	TGTGCCAGCAGCTTAAATGTCCCTACAGGGGGAAGCAATCAGCCCCAGCATTTT
many	TRBD2	TRBV5-1	TRBJ2-2	CASSLSGLAGTGELFF	TGCGCCAGCAGCTTGTCGGGACTAGCAGGGACCGGGGAGCTGTTTTTT
.	TRBD1	TRBV12-3/TRBV12-4	TRBJ2-7	CASSLGQSLDEQYF	TGTGCCAGCAGTTTGGGACAGTCCCTTGACGAGCAGTACTTC
many	TRBD1	TRBV6-1	TRBJ1-1	CASSQVRPGTGGRAFF	TGTGCCAGCAGCCAGGTCCGGCCCGGGACAGGGGGGCGAGCTTTCTTT
.	.	TRBV7-9	TRBJ2-7	CASSLVTGSSSYEQYF	TGTGCCAGCAGCTTAGTTACAGGTTCTAGCTCCTACGAGCAGTACTTC
few	TRBD2	TRBV7-2	TRBJ2-7	CASRLAGRHDYEQYF	TGTGCCAGCAGATTAGCGGGACGGCACGATTACGAGCAGTACTTC
few	.	TRBV18	TRBJ2-7	CASSPQVPRGEQYF	TGTGCCAGCTCACCACAAGTACCGCGAGGCGAGCAGTACTTC
many	.	TRBV24-1	TRBJ2-1	CATSDRSPYNEQFF	TGTGCCACCAGTGATCGCAGCCCGTACAATGAGCAGTTCTTC
many	TRBD2	TRBV20-1	TRBJ2-3	CSARRGSGDPDTQYF	TGCAGTGCTAGAAGGGGTAGCGGGGACCCAGATACGCAGTATTTT
.	.	TRBV7-2	TRBJ1-2	CASSFIWRLCYGYTF	TGTGCCAGCAGCTTTATTTGGCGACTTTGCTATGGCTACACCTTC
.	TRBD2	TRBV20-1	TRBJ2-3	CSAIAPSPGTSGTDTQYF	TGCAGTGCTATCGCCCCCTCCCCCGGGACTAGCGGGACAGATACGCAGTATTTT
few	.	TRBV7-9	TRBJ1-2	CASSLGGGPELLYGYTF	TGTGCCAGCAGCTTAGGTGGCGGCCCAGAATTACTCTATGGCTACACCTTC
many	.	TRBV10-3	TRBJ2-6	CAISFEANVLTF	TGTGCCATCAGTTTCGAGGCCAACGTCCTGACTTTC
few	.	TRBV11-2	TRBJ2-2	CASAPGGASGELFF	TGTGCCAGCGCCCCTGGGGGCGCATCCGGGGAGCTGTTTTTT
many	.	TRBV11-1	TRBJ2-3	CASSLVTPMRCSTDTQYF	TGTGCCAGCAGCTTAGTGACCCCTATGCGCTGTAGCACAGATACGCAGTATTTT
many	TRBD1	TRBV24-1	TRBJ1-1	CATSEAGTGNTEAFF	TGTGCCACCAGTGAAGCCGGGACAGGGAACACTGAAGCTTTCTTT
.	.	TRBV12-1	TRBJ1-5	CASSPRLNQPQHF	TGTGCCAGCAGCCCTAGGCTCAATCAGCCCCAGCATTTT
many	TRBD2	TRBV10-3	TRBJ2-7	CAISGLAGAFYEQYF	TGTGCCATCAGTGGACTAGCGGGAGCTTTCTACGAGCAGTACTTC
many	TRBD2	TRBV7-2	TRBJ2-7	CATSRLASLFYEQYF	TGTGCCACCTCGAGACTAGCGTCTCTTTTCTACGAGCAGTACTTC